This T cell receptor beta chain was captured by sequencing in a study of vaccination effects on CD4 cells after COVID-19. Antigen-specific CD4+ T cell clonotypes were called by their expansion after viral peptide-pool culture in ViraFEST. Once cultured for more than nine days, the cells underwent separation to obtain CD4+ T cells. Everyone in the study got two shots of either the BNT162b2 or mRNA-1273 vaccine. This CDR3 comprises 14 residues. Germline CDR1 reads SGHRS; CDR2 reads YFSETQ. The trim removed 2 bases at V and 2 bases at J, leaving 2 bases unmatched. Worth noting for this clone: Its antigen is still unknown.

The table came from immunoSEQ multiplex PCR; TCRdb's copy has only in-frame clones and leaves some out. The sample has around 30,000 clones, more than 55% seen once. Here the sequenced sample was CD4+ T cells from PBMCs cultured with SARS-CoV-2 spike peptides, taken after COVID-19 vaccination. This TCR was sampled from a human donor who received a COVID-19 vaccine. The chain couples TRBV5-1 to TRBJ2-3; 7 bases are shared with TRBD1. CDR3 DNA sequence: TGCGCCAGCAGCTTAGGACAGGACACAGATACGCAGTATTTT. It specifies CASSLGQDTDTQYF. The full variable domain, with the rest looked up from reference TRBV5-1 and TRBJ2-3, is KAGVTQTPRYLIKTRGQQVTLSCSPISGHRSVSWYQQTPGQGLQFLFEYFSETQRNKGNFPGRFSGRQFSNSRSEMNVSTLELGDSALYLCASSLGQDTDTQYFGPGTRLTVL.